This is a list of T cell receptor beta chains from one sample in a study of blood T cell repertoires in COVID-19. The table came from immunoSEQ multiplex PCR; TCRdb's copy has only in-frame clones and leaves some out. The data contain around 200,000 clones, 86% of them seen just once; the ten biggest clones take up about 6%. The sequenced sample was PBMCs or T cells enriched from blood (not recorded which). The receptors come from a man aged 35-49 years with acute COVID-19. Each CDR3 is given with its conserved first and last residue. D genes are given only for firm matches. Not all rows give a size; the values are once, few, many and, for expanded clones, a class.

j_call: TRBJ2-1; v_call: TRBV6-2/TRBV6-3; clone_size: -; d_call: -; cdr3_nt: TGTGCCAGCAGTGACCCCCGGCGACAGGGACTTCCGTGGGAGCAGTTCTTC; cdr3_aa: CASSDPRRQGLPWEQFF
j_call: TRBJ2-5; v_call: TRBV2; clone_size: -; d_call: TRBD2; cdr3_nt: TGTGCCAGCAGTGGACTAGCGGGACAGGAGACCCAGTACTTC; cdr3_aa: CASSGLAGQETQYF
j_call: TRBJ1-2; v_call: TRBV25-1; clone_size: few; d_call: -; cdr3_nt: TGTGCCAGCAGTGACCAGATTAACTATGGCTACACCTTC; cdr3_aa: CASSDQINYGYTF
j_call: TRBJ2-1; v_call: TRBV7-3; clone_size: -; d_call: -; cdr3_nt: TGTGCCAGCAGCTTATCAGGGGCGGTCGGCGAGCAGTTCTTC; cdr3_aa: CASSLSGAVGEQFF
j_call: TRBJ1-2; v_call: TRBV5-8; clone_size: -; d_call: -; cdr3_nt: TGTGCCAGCTCCCGTATTCCGGGACAATCGGGCTATGGCTACACCTTC; cdr3_aa: CASSRIPGQSGYGYTF
j_call: TRBJ1-4; v_call: TRBV4-1; clone_size: -; d_call: -; cdr3_nt: TGCGCCAGCAGCCAAGAGGGGCGCGGCACTAATGAAAAACTGTTTTTT; cdr3_aa: CASSQEGRGTNEKLFF
j_call: TRBJ1-5; v_call: TRBV28; clone_size: many; d_call: -; cdr3_nt: TGTGCCAGCAGTGTCCGAGGGAATCAGCCCCAGCATTTT; cdr3_aa: CASSVRGNQPQHF
j_call: TRBJ1-5; v_call: TRBV6-2/TRBV6-3; clone_size: many; d_call: -; cdr3_nt: TGTGCCAGCAGTTACTCGGCAGGGGGCAATCAGCCCCAGCATTTT; cdr3_aa: CASSYSAGGNQPQHF
j_call: TRBJ1-4; v_call: TRBV11-2; clone_size: -; d_call: -; cdr3_nt: TGTGCCAGCAGCTTAGGAGACAGCAAACTGTTTTTT; cdr3_aa: CASSLGDSKLFF
j_call: TRBJ2-1; v_call: TRBV6-5; clone_size: once; d_call: TRBD2; cdr3_nt: TGTGCCAGCGCTAGCGGGAGCAATGAGCAGTTCTTC; cdr3_aa: CASASGSNEQFF
j_call: TRBJ2-1; v_call: TRBV5-4; clone_size: -; d_call: -; cdr3_nt: TGTGCCAGCAGCTTCAGGCGACTAACATACAATGAGCAGTTCTTC; cdr3_aa: CASSFRRLTYNEQFF
j_call: TRBJ1-5; v_call: TRBV27; clone_size: -; d_call: -; cdr3_nt: TGTGCCAGCAGCCCGCAGGGGCCCAATCAGCCCCAGCATTTT; cdr3_aa: CASSPQGPNQPQHF
j_call: TRBJ2-3; v_call: TRBV6-5; clone_size: -; d_call: -; cdr3_nt: TGTGCCAGCAGAACCGGACAAACTGTCACAGATACGCAGTATTTT; cdr3_aa: CASRTGQTVTDTQYF
j_call: TRBJ1-4; v_call: TRBV9; clone_size: -; d_call: TRBD1; cdr3_nt: TGTGCCAGCAGCCCGAGGGGACAGGGGGCAAATGAAAAACTGTTTTTT; cdr3_aa: CASSPRGQGANEKLFF
j_call: TRBJ1-2; v_call: TRBV28; clone_size: once; d_call: -; cdr3_nt: TGTGCCAGCAGTAGACAGGAGTATGGCTACACCTTC; cdr3_aa: CASSRQEYGYTF
j_call: TRBJ2-7; v_call: TRBV19; clone_size: few; d_call: TRBD2; cdr3_nt: TGTGCCAGTAGTATAGGACTAGCGGGAGGTGAGCAGTACTTC; cdr3_aa: CASSIGLAGGEQYF
j_call: TRBJ2-7; v_call: TRBV27; clone_size: -; d_call: -; cdr3_nt: TGTGCCAGCACCGGTTGGGGGCGCTCAGCCTACGAGCAGTACTTC; cdr3_aa: CASTGWGRSAYEQYF
j_call: TRBJ1-5; v_call: TRBV9; clone_size: -; d_call: -; cdr3_nt: TGTGCCAGCAGCGTAGGGCAGGACAAAGTTCCCCAGCATTTT; cdr3_aa: CASSVGQDKVPQHF
j_call: TRBJ1-2; v_call: TRBV27; clone_size: few; d_call: TRBD1; cdr3_nt: TGTGCCAGCAGCCCCGGGACAGGGGTGCGTGGCTACACCTTC; cdr3_aa: CASSPGTGVRGYTF
j_call: TRBJ1-1; v_call: TRBV27; clone_size: few; d_call: -; cdr3_nt: TGTGCCAGCAGTTTGGCCCAGATCCTCAGGAGGGGCACTGAAGCTTTCTTT; cdr3_aa: CASSLAQILRRGTEAFF
j_call: TRBJ2-1; v_call: TRBV30; clone_size: -; d_call: TRBD2; cdr3_nt: TGTGCCTCGGGAAATGGACTAGCTACGGAGGAGCAGTTCTTC; cdr3_aa: CASGNGLATEEQFF
j_call: TRBJ2-1; v_call: TRBV9; clone_size: -; d_call: TRBD2; cdr3_nt: TGTGCCAGCAGCGTTACTAGCGGGGATTACAATGAGCAGTTCTTC; cdr3_aa: CASSVTSGDYNEQFF
j_call: TRBJ2-7; v_call: TRBV28; clone_size: -; d_call: TRBD1; cdr3_nt: TGTGCCAGCAGCCAGGGGACAGGAGTACTCTACGAGCAGTACTTC; cdr3_aa: CASSQGTGVLYEQYF
j_call: TRBJ1-1; v_call: TRBV27; clone_size: -; d_call: -; cdr3_nt: TGTGCCAGCAGTTTAAGCCTGAAGTTGAACACTGAAGCTTTCTTT; cdr3_aa: CASSLSLKLNTEAFF
j_call: TRBJ2-1; v_call: TRBV11-2; clone_size: -; d_call: -; cdr3_nt: TGTGCCAGCAGCTTAGGTCCTGTGCAGTTCTTC; cdr3_aa: CASSLGPVQFF
j_call: TRBJ2-7; v_call: TRBV29-1; clone_size: -; d_call: TRBD2; cdr3_nt: TGCAGCGTTGACGGGAGGACCCCCTACGAGCAGTACTTC; cdr3_aa: CSVDGRTPYEQYF
j_call: TRBJ2-1; v_call: TRBV30; clone_size: few; d_call: TRBD2; cdr3_nt: TGTGCCTGGAGTGTAGGCGGGAGTGCCTACAATGAGCAGTTCTTC; cdr3_aa: CAWSVGGSAYNEQFF
j_call: TRBJ2-7; v_call: TRBV27; clone_size: -; d_call: TRBD1; cdr3_nt: TGTGCCAGCGGACAGGGGGCGCGGGGGAACGAGCAGTACTTC; cdr3_aa: CASGQGARGNEQYF
j_call: TRBJ2-1; v_call: TRBV7-6; clone_size: -; d_call: TRBD2; cdr3_nt: TGTGCCAGCAGCTTAAGCGGGAGAGTCGAGCAGTTCTTC; cdr3_aa: CASSLSGRVEQFF
j_call: TRBJ2-7; v_call: TRBV12-3/TRBV12-4; clone_size: few; d_call: -; cdr3_nt: TGTGCCAGCACCTGGGAGTACTCCGAGCAGTACTTC; cdr3_aa: CASTWEYSEQYF
j_call: TRBJ2-7; v_call: TRBV6-2/TRBV6-3; clone_size: -; d_call: TRBD2; cdr3_nt: TGTGCCAGCAGTTACGGGAGGGACTACGAGCAGTACTTC; cdr3_aa: CASSYGRDYEQYF
j_call: TRBJ1-1; v_call: TRBV28; clone_size: once; d_call: TRBD1; cdr3_nt: TGTGCCAGCAGTTCCCGGACAGGGGGCGCGAGAACTGAAGCTTTCTTT; cdr3_aa: CASSSRTGGARTEAFF
j_call: TRBJ1-4; v_call: TRBV28; clone_size: -; d_call: -; cdr3_nt: TGTGCCAGCAGTCTCAGACAGGCAACTAATGAAAAACTGTTTTTT; cdr3_aa: CASSLRQATNEKLFF